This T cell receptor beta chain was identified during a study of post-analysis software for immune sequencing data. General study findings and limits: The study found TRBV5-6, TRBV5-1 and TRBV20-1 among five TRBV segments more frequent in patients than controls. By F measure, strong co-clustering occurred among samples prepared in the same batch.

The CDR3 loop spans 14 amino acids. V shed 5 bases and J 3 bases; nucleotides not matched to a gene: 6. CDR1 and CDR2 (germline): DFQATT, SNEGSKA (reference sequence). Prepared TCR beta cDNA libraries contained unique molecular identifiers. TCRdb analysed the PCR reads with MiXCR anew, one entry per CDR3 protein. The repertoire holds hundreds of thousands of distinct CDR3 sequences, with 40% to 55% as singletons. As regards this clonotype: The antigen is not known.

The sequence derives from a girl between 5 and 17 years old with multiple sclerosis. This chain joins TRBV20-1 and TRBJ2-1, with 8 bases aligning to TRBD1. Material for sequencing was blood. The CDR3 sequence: CSAFFGTGYNEQFF. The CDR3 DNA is TGCAGTGCTTTTTTCGGGACAGGCTACAATGAGCAGTTCTTC.